This T cell receptor (beta chain) was recovered during a study of blood T cell repertoires in COVID-19. Study context: Samples representing acute and convalescent COVID-19 were sourced from the United States, Italy and Spain.

This table comes from immunoSEQ multiplex PCR, and its TCRdb copy is limited to in-frame clones, with some not included. The table includes hundreds of thousands of clones, around 84% detected once. The clonotype comes from a woman of 80 years or more with active or convalescent COVID-19. The source material was peripheral blood.

Here the CDR3 reads CATSDRQSNQPQHF. CDR3 nucleotides: TGTGCCACCAGTGATCGACAGTCGAATCAGCCCCAGCATTTT. The chain employs TRBV24-1 and TRBJ1-5; D may be TRBD1 (5 bases). Trimming took off 3 bases at V and 4 bases at J, with 9 bases between the two ends. Germline-derived CDR1 and CDR2 are KGHDR and SFDVKD. The CDR3 loop spans 14 amino acids.